These 3 T cell receptor beta chains came from one sample sequenced in a study of identical twins. From the 5' RACE reads, TCRdb called clonotypes with MiXCR, one entry per CDR3 protein. The sample shows hundreds of thousands of distinct CDR3 sequences, 7.5% of them seen only once. The sample also formed part of further work on yellow fever vaccine responses in identical twins.

Sequencing used CD8+ T cells sorted from blood. These receptor sequences come from a woman in her late teens or twenties in good health.

This clonotype was counted many times. V is TRBV4-1 and J is TRBJ2-7; a weak D match, TRBD1 (5 bases). There are 14 residues in the CDR3. V gave up 1 base and J gave up 3 bases, with 10 bases separating them. Germline CDR1 is MGHRA and CDR2 is YSYEKL. The CDR3 here is CASSQGVRVYEQYF. The CDR3 DNA reads as TGCGCCAGCAGCCAAGGTGTCAGGGTCTACGAGCAGTACTTC.

At least ten counts were recorded for this clonotype. This chain uses TRBV5-1 with TRBJ2-1, with D unclear. Germline V gene lookup returns CDR1 SGHRS and CDR2 YFSETQ. This CDR3 comprises 12 residues. V dropped 8 bases and J dropped 4 bases, with 10 bases sitting between them. The CDR3 sequence: CASTIGYNEQFF. The CDR3, as DNA: TGCGCCAGTACTATCGGTTACAATGAGCAGTTCTTC.

The genes are TRBV12-3 or TRBV12-4 and TRBJ1-1; tentatively, D is TRBD1 (5 bases). Trimming took off 6 bases at V and 7 bases at J, with 15 bases between the two ends. The CDR3 loop spans 13 amino acids. The CDR3 nucleotides read TGTGCCAGCAGCCCATCTTGGGGACTTGAAGCTTTCTTT. This codes for CASSPSWGLEAFF.